The 3 T cell receptor beta chains below all came from one sample that was sequenced in a study of OX40 agonist ivuxolimab in advanced cancers. Measured with immunoSEQ multiplex PCR; TCRdb has only the in-frame clones, and not every one. The sample lists about 78,000 clones; roughly 84% were seen once. The sample was CD4+ or CD8+ T cells sorted from blood, taken in a trial of the OX40 agonist ivuxolimab. The receptors come from an adult with an advanced solid tumor such as melanoma, head and neck, liver or kidney cancer.

The chain couples TRBV7-2 to TRBJ1-1, with D possibly matching TRBD1 (6 bases). Germline V gene sequence: CDR1 SGHTA, CDR2 FQGNSA. V was pared by 1 base and J by 4 bases, with 10 bases between. CDR3 size: 14 residues. CDR3 sequence (DNA): TGTGCCAGCAGCTTAGTAGGGGGTGCCACTGAAGCTTTCTTT. As protein: CASSLVGGATEAFF.

V is TRBV27 and J is TRBJ2-1; the match to TRBD2 covers 8 bases. Germline lookup yields CDR1 MNHEY and CDR2 SMNVEV (reference sequence). Unmatched junction bases numbered 9, after V lost 6 bases and J lost 5 bases. This CDR3 contains 15 residues. In nucleotides, the CDR3 is TGTGCCAGCAGCACCGGACTAGCAGTAAACAATGAGCAGTTCTTC. It encodes CASSTGLAVNNEQFF.

In DNA form, the CDR3 reads TGTGCCAGCAGCCTCCTATCCCTCCGAGGAGCCCTCATGAACACTGAAGCTTTCTTT. Translating gives CASSLLSLRGALMNTEAFF. The rearrangement links TRBV7-2 to TRBJ1-1; D uncertain. Trimming cost V 5 bases and J 0 bases, with 25 bases left between them. CDR1 and CDR2 (germline): SGHTA, FQGNSA. The CDR3 length is 19 residues. Using reference TRBV7-2 and TRBJ1-1 for the parts outside the CDR3, the full variable domain is GAGVSQSPSNKVTEKGKDVELRCDPISGHTALYWYRQSLGQGLEFLIYFQGNSAPDKSGLPSDRFSAERTGGSVSTLTIQRTQQEDSAVYLCASSLLSLRGALMNTEAFFGQGTRLTVV.